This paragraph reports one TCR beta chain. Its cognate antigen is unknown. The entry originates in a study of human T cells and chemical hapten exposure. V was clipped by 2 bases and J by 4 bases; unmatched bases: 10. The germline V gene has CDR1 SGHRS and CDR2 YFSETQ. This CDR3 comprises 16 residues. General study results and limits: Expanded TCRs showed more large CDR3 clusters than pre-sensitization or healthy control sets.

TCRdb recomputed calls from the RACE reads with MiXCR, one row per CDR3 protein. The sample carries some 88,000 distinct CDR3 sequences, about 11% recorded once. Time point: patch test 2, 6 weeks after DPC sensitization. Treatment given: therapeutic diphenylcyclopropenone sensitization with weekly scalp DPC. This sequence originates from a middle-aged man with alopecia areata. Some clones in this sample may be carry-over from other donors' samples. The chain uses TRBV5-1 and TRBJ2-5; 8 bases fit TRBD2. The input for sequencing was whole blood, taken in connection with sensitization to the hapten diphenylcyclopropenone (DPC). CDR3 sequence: CASSFNREGPSETQYF. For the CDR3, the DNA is TGCGCCAGCAGCTTTAACCGGGAGGGCCCGTCAGAGACCCAGTACTTC. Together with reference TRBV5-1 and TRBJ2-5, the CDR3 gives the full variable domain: KAGVTQTPRYLIKTRGQQVTLSCSPISGHRSVSWYQQTPGQGLQFLFEYFSETQRNKGNFPGRFSGRQFSNSRSEMNVSTLELGDSALYLCASSFNREGPSETQYFGPGTRLLVL.